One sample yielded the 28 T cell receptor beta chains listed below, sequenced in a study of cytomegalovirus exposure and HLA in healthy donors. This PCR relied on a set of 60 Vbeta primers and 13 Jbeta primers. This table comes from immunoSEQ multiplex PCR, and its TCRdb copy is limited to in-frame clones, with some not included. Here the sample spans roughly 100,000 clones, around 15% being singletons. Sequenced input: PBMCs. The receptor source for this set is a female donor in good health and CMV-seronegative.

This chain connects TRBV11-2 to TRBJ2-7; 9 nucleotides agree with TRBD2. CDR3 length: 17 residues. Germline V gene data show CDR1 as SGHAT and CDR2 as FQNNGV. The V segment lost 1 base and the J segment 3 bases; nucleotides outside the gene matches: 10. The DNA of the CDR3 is TGTGCCAGCAGCTTAGTCCGGGGTAGCGGGAGAGACTACGAGCAGTACTTC. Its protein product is CASSLVRGSGRDYEQYF.

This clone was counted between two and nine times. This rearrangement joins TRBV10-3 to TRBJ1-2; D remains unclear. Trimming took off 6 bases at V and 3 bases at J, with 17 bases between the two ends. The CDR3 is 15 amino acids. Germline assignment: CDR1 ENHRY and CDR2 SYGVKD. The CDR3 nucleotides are TGTGCCATCAGCCTAACTGTGCCTCCCCACTATGGCTACACCTTC. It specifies CAISLTVPPHYGYTF.

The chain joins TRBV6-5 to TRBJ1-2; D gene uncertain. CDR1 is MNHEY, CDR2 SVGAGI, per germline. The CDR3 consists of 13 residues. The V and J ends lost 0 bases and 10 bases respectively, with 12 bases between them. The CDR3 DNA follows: TGTGCCAGCAGTTACTCTGGGCAACCTACCTACACCTTC. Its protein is CASSYSGQPTYTF.

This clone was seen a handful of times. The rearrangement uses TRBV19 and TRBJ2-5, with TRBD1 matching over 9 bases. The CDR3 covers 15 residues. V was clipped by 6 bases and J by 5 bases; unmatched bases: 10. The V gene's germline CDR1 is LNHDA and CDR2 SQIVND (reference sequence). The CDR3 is CASRKAGTGWETQYF. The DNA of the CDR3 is TGTGCCAGTAGAAAAGCCGGGACAGGGTGGGAGACCCAGTACTTC.

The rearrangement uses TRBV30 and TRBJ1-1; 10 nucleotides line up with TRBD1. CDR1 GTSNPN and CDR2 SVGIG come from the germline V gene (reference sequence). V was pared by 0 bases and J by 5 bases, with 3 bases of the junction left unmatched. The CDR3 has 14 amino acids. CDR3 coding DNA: TGTGCCTGGAGTGTTGGACAGGGGGAGACTGAAGCTTTCTTT. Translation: CAWSVGQGETEAFF.

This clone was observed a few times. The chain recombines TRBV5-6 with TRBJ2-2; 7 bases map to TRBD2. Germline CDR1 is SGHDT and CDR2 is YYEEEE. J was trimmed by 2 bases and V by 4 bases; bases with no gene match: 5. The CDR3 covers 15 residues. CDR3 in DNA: TGTGCCAGCAGCCCCCAGCGGGACAACACCGGGGAGCTGTTTTTT. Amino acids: CASSPQRDNTGELFF.

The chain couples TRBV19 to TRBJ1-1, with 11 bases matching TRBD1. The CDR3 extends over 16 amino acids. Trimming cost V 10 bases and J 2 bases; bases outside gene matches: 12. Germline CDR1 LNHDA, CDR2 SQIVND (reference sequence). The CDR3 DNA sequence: TGTGCCATTAAACGGACAGGGGGCTTGGGAAACACTGAAGCTTTCTTT. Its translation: CAIKRTGGLGNTEAFF.

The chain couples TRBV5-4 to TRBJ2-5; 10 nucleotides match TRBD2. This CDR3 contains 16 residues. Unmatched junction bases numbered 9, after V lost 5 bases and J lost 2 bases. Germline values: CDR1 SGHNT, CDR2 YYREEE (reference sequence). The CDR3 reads CASSSGLAAEQETQYF. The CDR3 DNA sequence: TGTGCCAGCAGTTCCGGACTAGCGGCCGAACAAGAGACCCAGTACTTC.

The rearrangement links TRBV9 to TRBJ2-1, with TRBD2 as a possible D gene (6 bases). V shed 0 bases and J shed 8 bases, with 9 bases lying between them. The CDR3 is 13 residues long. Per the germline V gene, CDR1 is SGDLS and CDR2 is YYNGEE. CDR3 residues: CASSVAPSDEQFF. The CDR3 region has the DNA TGTGCCAGCAGCGTAGCTCCTAGCGATGAGCAGTTCTTC. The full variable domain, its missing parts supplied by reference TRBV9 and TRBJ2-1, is DSGVTQTPKHLITATGQRVTLRCSPRSGDLSVYWYQQSLDQGLQFLIQYYNGEERAKGNILERFSAQQFPDLHSELNLSSLELGDSALYFCASSVAPSDEQFFGPGTRLTVL.

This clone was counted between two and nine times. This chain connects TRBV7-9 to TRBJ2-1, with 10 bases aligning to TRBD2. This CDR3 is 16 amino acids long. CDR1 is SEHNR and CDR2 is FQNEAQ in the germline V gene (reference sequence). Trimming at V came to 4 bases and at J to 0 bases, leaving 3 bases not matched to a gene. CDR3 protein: CASSSRLAGSYNEQFF. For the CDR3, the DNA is TGTGCCAGCAGCTCCAGACTAGCGGGCTCCTACAATGAGCAGTTCTTC.

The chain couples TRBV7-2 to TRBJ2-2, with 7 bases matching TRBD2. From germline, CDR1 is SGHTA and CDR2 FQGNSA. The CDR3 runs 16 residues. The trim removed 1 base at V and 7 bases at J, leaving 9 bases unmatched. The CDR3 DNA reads TGTGCCAGCAGCTTAGGTTCGGCGGGAGTACTCGGGGAGCTGTTTTTT. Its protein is CASSLGSAGVLGELFF.

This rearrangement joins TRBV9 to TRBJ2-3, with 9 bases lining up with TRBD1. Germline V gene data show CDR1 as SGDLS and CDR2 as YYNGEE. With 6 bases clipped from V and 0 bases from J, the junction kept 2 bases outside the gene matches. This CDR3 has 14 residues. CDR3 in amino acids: CASTGQGSTDTQYF. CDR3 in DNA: TGTGCCAGCACAGGACAGGGGAGCACAGATACGCAGTATTTT.

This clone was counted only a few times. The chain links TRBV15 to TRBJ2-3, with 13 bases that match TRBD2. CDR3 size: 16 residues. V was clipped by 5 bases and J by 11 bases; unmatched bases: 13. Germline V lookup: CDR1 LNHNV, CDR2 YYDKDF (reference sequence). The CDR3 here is CATSVGTSGVRYGQYF. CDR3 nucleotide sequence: TGTGCCACCAGCGTCGGGACTAGCGGGGTAAGATACGGGCAGTATTTT.

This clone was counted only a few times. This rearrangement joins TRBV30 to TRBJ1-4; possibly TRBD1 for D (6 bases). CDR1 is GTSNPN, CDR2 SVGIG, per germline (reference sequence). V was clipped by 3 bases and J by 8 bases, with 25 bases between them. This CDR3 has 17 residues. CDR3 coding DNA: TGTGCCTGGAGAGCCGGGACAAGGCTTTCCAAAGGGGAAAAACTGTTTTTT. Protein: CAWRAGTRLSKGEKLFF. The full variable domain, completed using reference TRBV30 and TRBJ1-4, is SQTIHQWPATLVQPVGSPLSLECTVEGTSNPNLYWYRQAAGRGLQLLFYSVGIGQISSEVPQNLSASRPQDRQFILSSKKLLLSDSGFYLCAWRAGTRLSKGEKLFFGSGTQLSVL.

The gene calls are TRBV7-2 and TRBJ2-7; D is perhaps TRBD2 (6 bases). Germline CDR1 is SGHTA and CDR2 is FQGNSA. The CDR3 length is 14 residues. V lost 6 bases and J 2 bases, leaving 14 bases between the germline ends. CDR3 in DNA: TGTGCCAGCAGACCTAGCGTTCCTGCCTACGAGCAGTACTTC. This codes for CASRPSVPAYEQYF.

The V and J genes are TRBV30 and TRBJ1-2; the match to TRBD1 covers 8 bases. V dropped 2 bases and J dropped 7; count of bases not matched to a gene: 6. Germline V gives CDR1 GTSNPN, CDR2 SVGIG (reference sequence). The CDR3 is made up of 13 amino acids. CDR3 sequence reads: CAWSTGQGSGYTF. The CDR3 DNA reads TGTGCCTGGAGTACCGGACAGGGTAGTGGCTACACCTTC.

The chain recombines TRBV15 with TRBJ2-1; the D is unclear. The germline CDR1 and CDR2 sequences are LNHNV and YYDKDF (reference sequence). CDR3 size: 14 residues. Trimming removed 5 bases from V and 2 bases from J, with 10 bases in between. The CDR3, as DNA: TGTGCCACCAGCGTACACCGGGCCTACAATGAGCAGTTCTTC. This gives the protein CATSVHRAYNEQFF.

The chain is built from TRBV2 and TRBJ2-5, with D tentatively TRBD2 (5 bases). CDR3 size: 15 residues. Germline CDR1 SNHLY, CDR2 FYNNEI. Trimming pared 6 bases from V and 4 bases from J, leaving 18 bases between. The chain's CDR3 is CASSPRVRVGETQYF. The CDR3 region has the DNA TGTGCCAGCAGCCCGAGGGTGCGGGTTGGAGAGACCCAGTACTTC. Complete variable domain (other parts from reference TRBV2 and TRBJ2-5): EPEVTQTPSHQVTQMGQEVILRCVPISNHLYFYWYRQILGQKVEFLVSFYNNEISEKSEIFDDQFSVERPDGSNFTLKIRSTKLEDSAMYFCASSPRVRVGETQYFGPGTRLLVL.

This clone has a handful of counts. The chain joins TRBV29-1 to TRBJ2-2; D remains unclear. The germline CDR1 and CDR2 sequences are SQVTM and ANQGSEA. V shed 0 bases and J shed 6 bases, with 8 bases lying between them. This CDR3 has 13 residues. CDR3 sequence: CSVEDPLAGELFF. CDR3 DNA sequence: TGCAGCGTTGAAGACCCTCTTGCCGGGGAGCTGTTTTTT.

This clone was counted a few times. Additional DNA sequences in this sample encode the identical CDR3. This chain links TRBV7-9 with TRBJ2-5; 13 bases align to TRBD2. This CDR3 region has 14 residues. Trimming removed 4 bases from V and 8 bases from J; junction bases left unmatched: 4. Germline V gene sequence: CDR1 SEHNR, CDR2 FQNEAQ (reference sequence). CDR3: CASSSLAGGETQYF. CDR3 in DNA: TGTGCCAGCAGCTCACTAGCGGGGGGGGAAACCCAGTACTTC.

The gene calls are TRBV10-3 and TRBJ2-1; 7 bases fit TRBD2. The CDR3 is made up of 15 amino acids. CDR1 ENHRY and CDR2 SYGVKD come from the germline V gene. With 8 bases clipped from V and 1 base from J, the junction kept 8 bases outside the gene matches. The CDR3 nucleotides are TGTGCCATCTCGGTGCTAGCGGCATCCTACAATGAGCAGTTCTTC. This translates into CAISVLAASYNEQFF.

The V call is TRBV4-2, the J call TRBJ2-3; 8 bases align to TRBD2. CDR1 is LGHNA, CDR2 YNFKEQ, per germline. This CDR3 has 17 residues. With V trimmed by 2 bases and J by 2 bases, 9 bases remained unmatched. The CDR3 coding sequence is TGTGCCAGCAGCCAAAGGCGAACGGGGGGGAACACAGATACGCAGTATTTT. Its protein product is CASSQRRTGGNTDTQYF.

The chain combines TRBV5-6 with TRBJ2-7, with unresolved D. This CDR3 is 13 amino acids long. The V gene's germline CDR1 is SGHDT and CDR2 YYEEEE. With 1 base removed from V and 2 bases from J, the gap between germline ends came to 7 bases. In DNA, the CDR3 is TGTGCCAGCAGCTTGCAGGATACCTACGAGCAGTACTTC. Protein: CASSLQDTYEQYF.

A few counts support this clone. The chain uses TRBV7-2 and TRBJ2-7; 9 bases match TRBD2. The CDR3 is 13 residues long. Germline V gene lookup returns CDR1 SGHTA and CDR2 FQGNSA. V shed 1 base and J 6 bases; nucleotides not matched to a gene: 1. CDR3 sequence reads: CASSLEAGGEQYF. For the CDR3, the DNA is TGTGCCAGCAGCTTAGAAGCGGGAGGCGAGCAGTACTTC.

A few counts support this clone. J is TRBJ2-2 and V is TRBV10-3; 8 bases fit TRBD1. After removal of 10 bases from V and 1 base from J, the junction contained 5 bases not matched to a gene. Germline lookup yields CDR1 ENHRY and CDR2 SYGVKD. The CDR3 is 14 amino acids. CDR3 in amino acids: CASAGTGNTGELFF. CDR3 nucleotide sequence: TGTGCCAGTGCCGGGACAGGGAACACCGGGGAGCTGTTTTTT.

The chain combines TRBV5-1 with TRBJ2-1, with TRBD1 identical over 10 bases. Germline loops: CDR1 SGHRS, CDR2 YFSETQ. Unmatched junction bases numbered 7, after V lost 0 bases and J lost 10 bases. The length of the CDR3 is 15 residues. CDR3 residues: CASSLVMGQGREQFF. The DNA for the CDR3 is TGCGCCAGCAGCTTGGTGATGGGACAGGGGCGGGAGCAGTTCTTC.

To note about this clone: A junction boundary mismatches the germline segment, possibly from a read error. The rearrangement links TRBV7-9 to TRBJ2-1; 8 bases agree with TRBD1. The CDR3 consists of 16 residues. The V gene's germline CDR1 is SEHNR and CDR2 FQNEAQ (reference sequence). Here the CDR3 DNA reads TGTGCCAGCAGCCCTAGTACAGGGGGGCCCTACAATGAACAGTTCTTC. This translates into CASSPSTGGPYNEQFF.

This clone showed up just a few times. CDR3 region: CASSPTTVVDTQYF. The CDR3 DNA sequence: TGTGCCAGCAGCCCAACAACAGTGGTGGATACGCAGTATTTT. V usage is TRBV5-6 and J usage is TRBJ2-3; no clear D. The CDR3 contains 14 residues. The V and J ends lost 4 bases and 6 bases respectively, with 15 bases between them. Per germline, CDR1 SGHDT and CDR2 YYEEEE.